Below, 22 T cell receptor beta chains from the same sample are listed, as sequenced in a study of T-cell reconstitution after alpha-beta-depleted transplantation in children. This sample's TCRbeta library carried unique molecular identifier barcodes. TCRdb redid the calling of the PCR reads with MiXCR, one entry per CDR3 protein. This sample has some 600,000 distinct CDR3 sequences; about 15% occur once, and the top ten carry under 1.2%. Specimen: PBMCs from the stem cell graft donor, collected from the stem cell graft. All receptors derive from a human donor who donated a stem cell graft to a child with acute myeloid leukemia.

Concerning this clonotype: A much larger clone lies a single base off, so this may be a read error. The chain uses TRBV5-1 and TRBJ1-2; TRBD1 matches 9 bases. Per germline, CDR1 SGHRS and CDR2 YFSETQ. The CDR3 is 13 amino acids. DNA of the CDR3: TGCGCCAGCAGCTACACAGGGGGCGATGGCTACGCCTTC. Protein sequence: CASSYTGGDGYAF.

This clonotype was picked up a small number of times. The J gene is TRBJ2-1, the V gene TRBV6-2 or TRBV6-3, with TRBD1 matching 7 bases. Germline V gives CDR1 MNHEY, CDR2 SVGEGT. The CDR3 is 15 amino acids. Trimming at V came to 7 bases and at J to 3 bases, leaving 9 bases not matched to a gene. The CDR3 loop reads CASIPDRELYNEQFF. In DNA, the CDR3 is TGTGCCAGCATTCCCGACAGGGAACTCTACAATGAGCAGTTCTTC.

This clonotype was recorded many times. The CDR3: CASSPGQRRGYTF. CDR3 DNA: TGTGCCAGCAGTCCGGGACAGCGACGAGGCTACACCTTC. This sequence joins TRBV12-3 or TRBV12-4 and TRBJ1-2; TRBD1 aligns across 7 bases. Trimming removed 5 bases from V and 8 bases from J; junction bases left unmatched: 8. The CDR3 has 13 residues.

A single count supports this clonotype. With a much larger clone just one base away, this may be a read error. The J gene is TRBJ1-1, the V gene TRBV20-1; unclear D gene. This CDR3 comprises 15 residues. The V end was cut by 0 bases, the J end by 1 base, with 12 bases between. Germline V gene data show CDR1 as DFQATT and CDR2 as SNEGSKA (reference sequence). The CDR3 nucleotides are TGCAGTGCTAGAGAAGGAACCACGGGGAACACTGAAGCTTTCTTT. Translated, it gives CSAREGTTGNTEAFF.

This clonotype was picked up many times. The chain joins TRBV7-9 to TRBJ1-2; perhaps TRBD1 as D (5 bases). Trimming shortened V by 5 bases and J by 5 bases, and 9 bases separated the two germline ends. The germline V gene encodes CDR1 SEHNR and CDR2 FQNEAQ (reference sequence). The CDR3 runs 12 residues. CDR3 nucleotide sequence: TGTGCCAGCAGCGAATCAGGGTATGGCTACACCTTC. Translation gives CASSESGYGYTF.

Turning to this clonotype: Being one base from a much bigger clone, this may be a read error. The chain links TRBV20-1 to TRBJ1-3; no firm D call. CDR1 and CDR2 from the germline V gene are DFQATT and SNEGSKA (reference sequence). There are 11 residues in the CDR3. The CDR3 here is CGCRSGNTIYF. The CDR3 region has the DNA TGCGGGTGTCGCTCTGGAAACACCATATATTTT.

This chain links TRBV6-2 or TRBV6-3 with TRBJ1-1; D not resolved. CDR1 and CDR2 from the germline V gene are MNHEY and SVGEGT. Trimming shortened V by 4 bases and J by 0 bases, and 9 bases separated the two germline ends. This CDR3 has 14 residues. Written as DNA, the CDR3 is TGTGCCAGCAGTTGGAGGAAGATGAACACTGAAGCTTTCTTT. The encoded protein is CASSWRKMNTEAFF.

This clonotype came up many times. The V and J genes are TRBV20-1 and TRBJ1-2; the match to TRBD1 covers 10 bases. CDR3 length: 15 residues. Per the germline V gene, CDR1 is DFQATT and CDR2 is SNEGSKA (reference sequence). V gave up 0 bases and J gave up 8 bases; unmatched junction bases: 9. CDR3 coding DNA: TGCAGTGCTAGAGATCCGGGACAGGGGAGGAGCGGCTACACCTTC. Translation: CSARDPGQGRSGYTF.

This clonotype turned up a few times. The gene calls are TRBV12-3 or TRBV12-4 and TRBJ2-2, with D perhaps given as TRBD1 or TRBD2 (6 bases each). The CDR3 consists of 16 residues. V lost 5 bases, J lost 3 bases, and 16 bases lay in between. The CDR3: CASSLPTGAYTGELFF. CDR3 sequence (DNA): TGTGCCAGCAGTCTCCCTACGGGGGCGTACACCGGGGAGCTGTTTTTT.

The gene calls are TRBV7-8 and TRBJ1-5, with D unresolved. CDR3 length equals 15 residues. Trimming left V 0 bases short and J 1 base short, with 7 bases between. Germline V gene data show CDR1 as SGHVS and CDR2 as FQNEAQ. The CDR3: CASSLALQSNQPQHF. In DNA, the CDR3 is TGTGCCAGCAGCTTAGCTCTCCAGAGCAATCAGCCCCAGCATTTT. The whole variable domain, filled in from reference TRBV7-8 and TRBJ1-5, reads GAGVSQSPRYKVAKRGQDVALRCDPISGHVSLFWYQQALGQGPEFLTYFQNEAQLDKSGLPSDRFFAERPEGSVSTLKIQRTQQEDSAVYLCASSLALQSNQPQHFGDGTRLSIL.

The chain couples TRBV7-8 to TRBJ1-1; D remains ambiguous. The germline V gene has CDR1 SGHVS and CDR2 FQNEAQ. V was trimmed by 5 bases and J by 0 bases, leaving 13 bases between them. The CDR3 sequence is 15 residues long. CDR3 loop: CASSPRWGMNTEAFF. DNA of the CDR3: TGTGCCAGCAGCCCGCGATGGGGAATGAACACTGAAGCTTTCTTT.

The V and J genes are TRBV12-3 or TRBV12-4 and TRBJ1-1; D not resolved. The V and J ends lost 6 bases and 10 bases respectively, with 21 bases between them. The CDR3 has 14 residues. The CDR3 sequence is CASSQPPSWERAFF. CDR3 bases: TGTGCCAGCAGCCAACCCCCTAGTTGGGAAAGAGCTTTCTTT.

This clonotype has a count of ten or more. The J gene is TRBJ2-7, the V gene TRBV20-1; D is unclear. With 5 bases removed from V and 4 bases from J, the gap between germline ends came to 12 bases. The germline V gene encodes CDR1 DFQATT and CDR2 SNEGSKA (reference sequence). The CDR3 contains 12 residues. CDR3 loop: CSAAPTGYEQYF. The CDR3 DNA is TGCAGTGCTGCCCCCACTGGGTACGAGCAGTACTTC.

This chain joins TRBV27 and TRBJ1-2; D not certain. CDR1 MNHEY and CDR2 SMNVEV come from the germline V gene (reference sequence). CDR3 length: 13 residues. Between the trimmed V and J ends, which lost 0 bases and 8 bases, there was a span of 10 bases. CDR3 amino acids: CASSLSRERGYTF. The CDR3 coding sequence is TGTGCCAGCAGTTTATCGAGGGAGAGGGGCTACACCTTC.

This clonotype was found many times. This chain links TRBV7-2 with TRBJ2-3; 12 bases fit TRBD2. This CDR3 has 17 amino acids. Losses at the gene ends were 2 bases for V and 3 bases for J; bases not matched to a gene: 6. Germline V gives CDR1 SGHTA, CDR2 FQGNSA. The CDR3: CASSLTSGGTWTDTQYF. The CDR3 region has the DNA TGTGCCAGCAGCTTAACTAGCGGGGGGACGTGGACAGATACGCAGTATTTT.

CDR3 region: CSARDKGGLAGGPYEQYV. For the CDR3, the DNA is TGCAGTGCTAGAGATAAGGGCGGACTAGCGGGGGGGCCCTACGAGCAGTACGTC. The rearrangement joins TRBV20-1 to TRBJ2-7; TRBD2 matches at 15 bases. V gave up 0 bases and J gave up 2 bases; unmatched junction bases: 8. Germline CDR1 and CDR2: DFQATT and SNEGSKA (reference sequence). The CDR3 runs 18 residues.

This clonotype appeared many times. The gene calls are TRBV29-1 and TRBJ2-1, with 7 bases identical to TRBD1. In germline, CDR1 is SQVTM, CDR2 ANQGSEA. This CDR3 has 13 residues. The junction had 11 bases not matched to a gene; V was cut back by 7 bases and J by 8 bases. CDR3 coding DNA: TGCAGCGCTATCTCCATAGGGGGCGATGAGCAGTTCTTC. Translating gives CSAISIGGDEQFF.

The table lists this clonotype with many counts. DNA of the CDR3: TGCAGTGCTAGGTATAGTAACGAGCAGTACGTC. This codes for CSARYSNEQYV. This rearrangement joins TRBV20-1 to TRBJ2-7; no clear D. This CDR3 is built from 11 residues. Germline V gene lookup returns CDR1 DFQATT and CDR2 SNEGSKA (reference sequence). Trimming pared 3 bases from V and 5 bases from J, leaving 8 bases between.

At least ten counts were recorded for this clonotype. The V call is TRBV12-3 or TRBV12-4, the J call TRBJ1-3, with D perhaps matching TRBD1 (5 bases). The CDR3 length is 16 residues. Trimming cost V 6 bases and J 2 bases, with 17 bases left between them. The CDR3 spells CASRVPAGGPGNTIYF. The CDR3 DNA is TGTGCCAGCAGAGTTCCGGCCGGGGGACCTGGAAACACCATATATTTT.

This clonotype was detected only a few times. The chain is built from TRBV20-1 and TRBJ1-6; 8 bases map to TRBD1. CDR1 is DFQATT, CDR2 SNEGSKA, per germline (reference sequence). The V gene end was trimmed by 3 bases and the J gene end by 8 bases; junction bases not matched to a gene: 12. The CDR3 is 16 amino acids. The CDR3 spells CSASIFGQGVDSPLHF. The CDR3 coding sequence is TGCAGTGCTAGTATTTTCGGACAGGGAGTTGATTCACCCCTCCACTTT.

The CDR3 DNA reads as TGTGCCAGCAGCCTGCCAGAGAATTATGGCTACACCTTC. It is translated as CASSLPENYGYTF. The chain uses TRBV28 and TRBJ1-2; D uncertain. V lost 6 bases and J 5 bases, leaving 13 bases between the germline ends. Germline V gene lookup returns CDR1 MDHEN and CDR2 SYDVKM. This CDR3 is 13 amino acids long.

This clonotype came up a few times. The CDR3 region is CASSYGTGHNEQFF. The CDR3 DNA sequence: TGTGCCAGCAGCTACGGGACAGGCCACAATGAGCAGTTCTTC. The chain joins TRBV7-9 to TRBJ2-1; 8 bases align to TRBD1. Trimming cost V 4 bases and J 5 bases; bases outside gene matches: 4. The V gene's germline CDR1 is SEHNR and CDR2 FQNEAQ (reference sequence). The CDR3 totals 14 residues.